The 6 T cell receptor beta chains below were found in one sample sequenced in a study of identical twins. From the 5' RACE reads, TCRdb called clonotypes with MiXCR, one entry per CDR3 protein. The sample contains just under 550,000 distinct CDR3 sequences, 13% to 15% of which appear only once. The same specimen was also included in a second study, on yellow fever vaccine responses in identical twins.

The specimen sequenced was CD4+ T cells sorted from blood. Every receptor here comes from a woman aged 18-29 years in good health.

This clonotype was observed a handful of times. This chain uses TRBV5-1 with TRBJ2-1; 14 bases map to TRBD2. The CDR3 extends over 17 amino acids. Germline V gene lookup returns CDR1 SGHRS and CDR2 YFSETQ. Unmatched junction bases numbered 11, after V lost 4 bases and J lost 8 bases. DNA of the CDR3: TGCGCCAGCAGCGTTGGACTAGCGGGAGGAGTTAGGGATGAGCAGTTCTTC. Translating gives CASSVGLAGGVRDEQFF. The whole variable domain, filled in from reference TRBV5-1 and TRBJ2-1, reads KAGVTQTPRYLIKTRGQQVTLSCSPISGHRSVSWYQQTPGQGLQFLFEYFSETQRNKGNFPGRFSGRQFSNSRSEMNVSTLELGDSALYLCASSVGLAGGVRDEQFFGPGTRLTVL.

This chain uses TRBV20-1 with TRBJ2-5; TRBD2 matches at 12 bases. Germline assignment: CDR1 DFQATT and CDR2 SNEGSKA (reference sequence). The J segment lost 5 bases and the V segment lost 3 bases, leaving 10 bases of the junction unmatched. This CDR3 spans 16 amino acids. For the CDR3, the DNA is TGCAGTGCTAGTCGTCCCACTAGCGGGGGGTGGGAGACCCAGTACTTC. Translation: CSASRPTSGGWETQYF.

This clonotype was observed a few times. The rearrangement uses TRBV6-1 and TRBJ2-1; 11 positions match TRBD2. V gave up 0 bases and J gave up 15 bases; unmatched junction bases: 13. There are 16 residues in the CDR3. Germline V gene sequence: CDR1 MNHNS, CDR2 SASEGT. CDR3: CASSEAGASGRLGRFF. DNA of the CDR3: TGTGCCAGCAGTGAAGCGGGGGCTAGCGGGAGGTTGGGTCGGTTCTTC.

This clonotype has a count of ten or more. The chain uses TRBV3-1 and TRBJ2-2; D may correspond to TRBD1 or TRBD2 (5 bases each). The CDR3 runs to 15 residues. Germline values: CDR1 LGHDT, CDR2 YNNKEL (reference sequence). Trimming stripped 6 bases from V and 5 bases from J, with 16 bases between. The CDR3 is CASRLGAGLTGELFF. In DNA, the CDR3 is TGTGCCAGCAGGCTCGGGGCAGGGCTAACCGGGGAGCTGTTTTTT.

The table lists this clonotype with a few counts. The rearrangement joins TRBV20-1 to TRBJ1-1; 8 bases are a match to TRBD1. The germline V gene encodes CDR1 DFQATT and CDR2 SNEGSKA (reference sequence). This CDR3 is built from 16 residues. V shed 0 bases, J shed 0 bases, and the junction held 6 bases outside the gene matches. The CDR3 DNA reads TGCAGTGCTAGAGACCGGACAGGGATCATGAACACTGAAGCTTTCTTT. Its translation: CSARDRTGIMNTEAFF.

The chain has TRBV20-1 and TRBJ2-1; D possibly corresponds to TRBD2 (6 bases). The V end was cut by 6 bases, the J end by 1 base, with 34 bases between. The germline CDR1 and CDR2 sequences are DFQATT and SNEGSKA (reference sequence). This CDR3 region has 21 residues. The CDR3 DNA reads as TGCAGTGCCGAAGGGGACCTGCGGGACTCCATCCATCCTCGATCCTACAATGAGCAGTTCTTC. Amino acid sequence: CSAEGDLRDSIHPRSYNEQFF.